These 21 T cell receptor beta chains came from one sample sequenced in a study of T cells after yellow fever vaccination. In TCRdb, the 5' RACE reads were re-called with MiXCR into one record per CDR3 protein. The sample contains nearly 350,000 distinct CDR3 sequences, roughly 8.4% of which appear only once. The sample consisted of PBMCs, taken approximately 40 days after the first yellow fever vaccination. All receptors derive from a man in his late teens or twenties who received the YFV17D yellow fever vaccine.

This clonotype was picked up a small number of times. CDR3 residues: CASSSTKAYNSPLHF. In DNA, the CDR3 is TGTGCCAGCAGCTCCACAAAAGCCTATAATTCACCCCTCCACTTT. The rearrangement uses TRBV5-5 and TRBJ1-6; D remains ambiguous. V lost 3 bases to trimming and J lost 2 bases, with 9 bases between them. Germline-derived CDR1 and CDR2 are SGHKS and YYEKEE (reference sequence). The CDR3 length is 15 residues.

This clonotype was counted only a few times. The chain joins TRBV19 to TRBJ1-1, with D uncertain. V shed 7 bases and J shed 8 bases, with 11 bases lying between them. The CDR3 is 11 residues long. Germline V gene data show CDR1 as LNHDA and CDR2 as SQIVND (reference sequence). CDR3: CASIYSLEAFF. As DNA, the CDR3 is TGTGCCAGTATCTACTCCCTGGAAGCTTTCTTT.

The CDR3 region is CASSPQGGRIYEQYF. In nucleotides, the CDR3 is TGTGCCAGCAGCCCGCAAGGGGGGCGGATATACGAGCAGTACTTC. V is TRBV27 and J is TRBJ2-7; D tentatively fits TRBD1 or TRBD2 (6 bases each). This CDR3 is 15 amino acids long. V was cut by 6 bases and J by 4 bases, with 19 bases left in between. CDR1 is MNHEY, CDR2 SMNVEV, per germline (reference sequence).

This clonotype has just a few counts. V gene TRBV2 combines with J gene TRBJ2-1, with no clear D. Germline CDR1 is SNHLY and CDR2 is FYNNEI. The CDR3 covers 14 residues. With 3 bases removed from V and 3 bases from J, the gap between germline ends came to 9 bases. CDR3 loop: CASSDISGYNEQFF. DNA of the CDR3: TGTGCCAGCAGTGACATTTCGGGCTACAATGAGCAGTTCTTC.

This chain links TRBV14 with TRBJ2-5, with D perhaps TRBD2 (5 bases). Trimming stripped 1 base from V and 7 bases from J, with 10 bases between. The CDR3 totals 13 residues. The germline CDR1 and CDR2 sequences are SGHDN and FVKESK. In DNA form, the CDR3 reads TGTGCCAGCAGCCAAGTCCCCAGCGGGACCCAGTACTTC. It yields the protein CASSQVPSGTQYF.

This clonotype was seen only a few times. The gene calls are TRBV2 and TRBJ2-5; no clear D gene. The CDR3 contains 14 residues. Germline CDR1 SNHLY, CDR2 FYNNEI. V was shortened by 2 bases and J by 2 bases, with 9 bases between the two germline ends. The CDR3 DNA reads TGTGCCAGCAGTGAAAAAACGGTACAAGAGACCCAGTACTTC. This translates into CASSEKTVQETQYF.

This clonotype was counted only a few times. This chain uses TRBV11-2 with TRBJ2-5; D gene uncertain. This CDR3 has 15 amino acids. V was clipped by 1 base and J by 4 bases, with 13 bases between them. Germline values: CDR1 SGHAT, CDR2 FQNNGV. CDR3: CASSLVTMRGETQYF. The CDR3 nucleotides read TGTGCCAGCAGCTTAGTTACGATGAGAGGAGAGACCCAGTACTTC.

The table lists this clonotype with a few counts. This chain links TRBV11-3 with TRBJ2-3; D not certain. The V end lost 1 base, the J end lost 4 bases, and 6 bases lay between the germline ends. The germline V gene encodes CDR1 SGHNT and CDR2 YENEEA. The CDR3 runs 13 residues. In DNA, the CDR3 is TGTGCCAGCAGCTTAGCCCGTTCAGATACGCAGTATTTT. It translates to CASSLARSDTQYF.

This chain links TRBV6-5 with TRBJ2-7; 9 nucleotides match TRBD1. The germline V gene encodes CDR1 MNHEY and CDR2 SVGAGI. This CDR3 is built from 17 residues. After removal of 0 bases from V and 5 bases from J, the junction contained 11 bases not matched to a gene. CDR3 bases: TGTGCCAGCAGTTACTCGATGAAACCGGACAGGGGACACGAGCAGTACTTC. As protein: CASSYSMKPDRGHEQYF.

This clonotype was found many times. The J gene is TRBJ2-1, the V gene TRBV6-4, with TRBD2 matching over 14 bases. The V segment lost 6 bases and the J segment 8 bases; nucleotides outside the gene matches: 9. Germline V gene lookup returns CDR1 MRHNA and CDR2 SNTAGT. The CDR3 loop spans 16 amino acids. CDR3 in amino acids: CASSPGLAGGVYEQFF. The CDR3 region has the DNA TGTGCCAGCAGCCCCGGACTAGCGGGGGGAGTCTATGAGCAGTTCTTC.

This clonotype was picked up many times. Here the CDR3 reads CASSLWGDTQYF. The CDR3 region has the DNA TGTGCCAGCAGTTTGTGGGGAGATACGCAGTATTTT. The chain uses TRBV12-3 or TRBV12-4 and TRBJ2-3; D uncertain. CDR3 length equals 12 residues. The germline V and J ends were trimmed by 3 bases and 5 bases, with 6 bases remaining between them.

This clonotype was counted ten times or more. J is TRBJ2-2 and V is TRBV5-1; D is ambiguous. V lost 3 bases, J lost 7 bases, and 7 bases lay in between. The CDR3 consists of 12 residues. The V gene's germline CDR1 is SGHRS and CDR2 YFSETQ. This chain's CDR3 is CASSWPHGELFF. The CDR3 DNA sequence: TGCGCCAGCAGCTGGCCACACGGGGAGCTGTTTTTT. Looking up the rest from reference TRBV5-1 and TRBJ2-2 gives the full variable domain: KAGVTQTPRYLIKTRGQQVTLSCSPISGHRSVSWYQQTPGQGLQFLFEYFSETQRNKGNFPGRFSGRQFSNSRSEMNVSTLELGDSALYLCASSWPHGELFFGEGSRLTVL.

The chain carries TRBV2 and TRBJ2-1; TRBD2 is a possible D gene (5 bases). Trimming cost V 7 bases and J 8 bases, with 15 bases left between them. Per germline, CDR1 SNHLY and CDR2 FYNNEI. The CDR3 is made up of 13 amino acids. CDR3 coding DNA: TGTGCCAGCACACTAGTACTCGGCGATGAGCAGTTCTTC. Translated: CASTLVLGDEQFF.

The chain links TRBV12-3 or TRBV12-4 to TRBJ1-4; D gene ambiguous. With 3 bases removed from V and 8 bases from J, the gap between germline ends came to 7 bases. The length of the CDR3 is 12 residues. The CDR3, as DNA: TGTGCCAGCAGTTTGGGCAGCGAAAAACTGTTTTTT. The encoded protein is CASSLGSEKLFF.

This chain joins TRBV24-1 and TRBJ2-7; TRBD1 matches at 10 bases. The CDR3 contains 15 residues. Unmatched junction bases numbered 10, after V lost 7 bases and J lost 5 bases. Germline values: CDR1 KGHDR, CDR2 SFDVKD. The CDR3: CATSDPRDRGNEQYF. Written as DNA, the CDR3 is TGTGCCACCAGCGACCCCCGGGACAGGGGAAACGAGCAGTACTTC.

This chain joins TRBV12-3 or TRBV12-4 and TRBJ1-2; 7 bases match TRBD1. V trimming: 6 bases; J trimming: 6 bases; junction bases outside the gene matches: 16. CDR3 size: 16 residues. The CDR3 DNA follows: TGTGCCAGCAGCACAACTGGCCGAGGGGGCGTGGATGGCTACACCTTC. Its translation is CASSTTGRGGVDGYTF.

The chain is built from TRBV28 and TRBJ2-5; D remains unclear. V dropped 3 bases and J dropped 1 base, with 9 bases sitting between them. CDR1 MDHEN and CDR2 SYDVKM come from the germline V gene. The CDR3 is made up of 14 amino acids. In nucleotides, the CDR3 is TGTGCCAGCAGTTTGAGTACGCGCCAAGAGACCCAGTACTTC. Translation gives CASSLSTRQETQYF.

The rearrangement uses TRBV18 and TRBJ1-1, with D unclear. V lost 6 bases, J lost 1 base, and 9 bases lay in between. The CDR3 loop spans 13 amino acids. In germline, CDR1 is KGHSH, CDR2 LQKENI. CDR3 region: CASSQTPNTEAFF. In DNA, the CDR3 is TGTGCCAGCTCGCAGACACCGAACACTGAAGCTTTCTTT.

The chain employs TRBV7-2 and TRBJ1-1; D gene unclear. V was cut by 4 bases and J by 7 bases, with 19 bases left in between. In germline, CDR1 is SGHTA, CDR2 FQGNSA. The CDR3 spans 15 residues. The CDR3: CASSWYNGMESEAFF. The CDR3 bases are TGTGCCAGCAGCTGGTACAACGGAATGGAGAGTGAAGCTTTCTTT. Full variable domain (rest looked up from reference TRBV7-2 and TRBJ1-1): GAGVSQSPSNKVTEKGKDVELRCDPISGHTALYWYRQSLGQGLEFLIYFQGNSAPDKSGLPSDRFSAERTGGSVSTLTIQRTQQEDSAVYLCASSWYNGMESEAFFGQGTRLTVV.

This rearrangement joins TRBV6-2 or TRBV6-3 to TRBJ1-5; D gene ambiguous. Trimming removed 1 base at V and 4 bases at J, with 5 bases between. The CDR3 runs 13 residues. Per the germline V gene, CDR1 is MNHEY and CDR2 is SVGEGT. This chain's CDR3 is CASSYLANQPQHF. In DNA, the CDR3 is TGTGCCAGCAGTTACTTGGCAAATCAGCCCCAGCATTTT.

This clonotype was detected ten times or more. The V gene is TRBV12-3 or TRBV12-4, the J gene TRBJ2-7, with 7 bases that match TRBD1. J was trimmed by 3 bases and V by 7 bases; bases with no gene match: 6. The CDR3 is 13 amino acids. The CDR3 loop is CASTKGQIYEQYF. The CDR3 nucleotides read TGTGCCAGCACTAAGGGACAGATCTACGAGCAGTACTTC.